This is a list of T cell receptor beta chains from one sample in a study of OX40 agonist ivuxolimab in advanced cancers. Assay: immunoSEQ multiplex PCR; the TCRdb copy retains only in-frame clones and omits some. The sample carries more than 65,000 clones, around 80% recorded once. This specimen consisted of CD4+ or CD8+ T cells sorted from blood, obtained in a trial of the OX40 agonist ivuxolimab. Source of these receptors: an adult with an advanced solid tumor such as melanoma, head and neck, liver or kidney cancer. Each CDR3 is given with its conserved first and last residue. Fields, in order: J gene, V gene, clone size, D gene, CDR3 DNA, CDR3 protein. A D gene is named only where the DNA matches it firmly. Only some rows state a clone size, as once, few, many or a class for expanded clones.

J gene: TRBJ2-5; V gene: TRBV5-5; clone size: -; D gene: -; CDR3 DNA: TGTGCCAGCAGCAATACAGAAGGGGAGACCCAGTACTTC; CDR3 protein: CASSNTEGETQYF
J gene: TRBJ2-7; V gene: TRBV10-2; clone size: -; D gene: TRBD2; CDR3 DNA: TGCGCCAGCCGCAATCCGGGGGGCTACGAGCAGTACTTC; CDR3 protein: CASRNPGGYEQYF
J gene: TRBJ1-3; V gene: TRBV14; clone size: -; D gene: -; CDR3 DNA: TGTGCCAGCAGCCCGGACCTCTATGGCGGGGCCACCATATATTTT; CDR3 protein: CASSPDLYGGATIYF
J gene: TRBJ2-7; V gene: TRBV5-1; clone size: once; D gene: -; CDR3 DNA: TGCGCCAGCAGGTCAACCCGACTTGGGTCGTTGTACGAGCAGTACTTC; CDR3 protein: CASRSTRLGSLYEQYF
J gene: TRBJ2-2; V gene: TRBV2; clone size: -; D gene: TRBD2; CDR3 DNA: TGTGCCAGCAGTGAATTTAGCGGGACGAACACCGGGGAGCTGTTTTTT; CDR3 protein: CASSEFSGTNTGELFF
J gene: TRBJ1-3; V gene: TRBV7-8; clone size: -; D gene: -; CDR3 DNA: TGTGCCAGCAGCTTATTCAGGGCCGTCTCTGGAAACACCATATATTTT; CDR3 protein: CASSLFRAVSGNTIYF
J gene: TRBJ2-7; V gene: TRBV30; clone size: -; D gene: -; CDR3 DNA: TGTGCCTGGAGTGTGTCCTCCTACGAGCAGTACTTC; CDR3 protein: CAWSVSSYEQYF
J gene: TRBJ2-7; V gene: TRBV5-1; clone size: -; D gene: TRBD1; CDR3 DNA: TGCGCCAGCGGGAGGGATGGGACAGGGGGCTACGAGCAGTACTTC; CDR3 protein: CASGRDGTGGYEQYF
J gene: TRBJ1-3; V gene: TRBV6-1; clone size: once; D gene: -; CDR3 DNA: TGTGCCAGCAGTGAAGCTTACGGGATCTCTGGAAACACCATATATTTT; CDR3 protein: CASSEAYGISGNTIYF
J gene: TRBJ1-1; V gene: TRBV6-5; clone size: few; D gene: -; CDR3 DNA: TGTGCCAGCAGTTACTCTCTGGGGAACACTGAAGCTTTCTTT; CDR3 protein: CASSYSLGNTEAFF
J gene: TRBJ1-1; V gene: TRBV7-3; clone size: -; D gene: -; CDR3 DNA: TGTGCCAGCAGCTTCTCCGGGGGCACAACTGAAGCTTTCTTT; CDR3 protein: CASSFSGGTTEAFF
J gene: TRBJ1-2; V gene: TRBV9; clone size: -; D gene: -; CDR3 DNA: TGTGCCAGCAGCGTAGACGGGGGGAACTATGGCTACACCTTC; CDR3 protein: CASSVDGGNYGYTF
J gene: TRBJ1-1; V gene: TRBV15; clone size: -; D gene: -; CDR3 DNA: TGTGCCACCAGCCCCGGCTTAACACGGAACACTGAAGCTTTCTTT; CDR3 protein: CATSPGLTRNTEAFF
J gene: TRBJ1-1; V gene: TRBV7-6; clone size: few; D gene: -; CDR3 DNA: TGTGCCAGCAGCTTAAGCCAGGGCCAAACTGAAGCTTTCTTT; CDR3 protein: CASSLSQGQTEAFF
J gene: TRBJ1-1; V gene: TRBV7-9; clone size: -; D gene: -; CDR3 DNA: TGTGCCAGCAGTTCGAACACTGAAGCTTTCTTT; CDR3 protein: CASSSNTEAFF
J gene: TRBJ1-2; V gene: TRBV19; clone size: -; D gene: -; CDR3 DNA: TGTGCCAGTAGGCGCGAAACAGCGGTTGGCTACACCTTC; CDR3 protein: CASRRETAVGYTF
J gene: TRBJ2-2; V gene: TRBV7-2; clone size: -; D gene: TRBD1; CDR3 DNA: TGTGCCAGCAGCGCCGGACAGGGGGCGCGCGGGGAGCTGTTTTTT; CDR3 protein: CASSAGQGARGELFF
J gene: TRBJ2-3; V gene: TRBV9; clone size: -; D gene: -; CDR3 DNA: TGTGCCAGCAGCACGTACCAGAACACAGATACGCAGTATTTT; CDR3 protein: CASSTYQNTDTQYF
J gene: TRBJ1-5; V gene: TRBV19; clone size: -; D gene: -; CDR3 DNA: TGTGCCAGTAGTATAGGAAGCAGGGCCCGGCAGCCCCAGCATTTT; CDR3 protein: CASSIGSRARQPQHF
J gene: TRBJ1-4; V gene: TRBV7-3; clone size: few; D gene: -; CDR3 DNA: TGTGCCAGCAGCTTAATGTGTACAGAGAGTAATGAAAAACTGTTTTTT; CDR3 protein: CASSLMCTESNEKLFF
J gene: TRBJ2-7; V gene: TRBV4-1; clone size: once; D gene: TRBD2; CDR3 DNA: TGCGCCAGCAGCCCCACGGGAATAGCGGGACGGGGGGAGCAGTACTTC; CDR3 protein: CASSPTGIAGRGEQYF
J gene: TRBJ2-7; V gene: TRBV5-5; clone size: -; D gene: TRBD2; CDR3 DNA: TGTGCCAGCAGCTACACTTTAGCGGGGGGGACCTACGAGCAGTACTTC; CDR3 protein: CASSYTLAGGTYEQYF
J gene: TRBJ1-1; V gene: TRBV11-3; clone size: -; D gene: -; CDR3 DNA: TGTGCCAGCAGCTCCCTCGGGACCCTTGGGAACACTGAAGCTTTCTTT; CDR3 protein: CASSSLGTLGNTEAFF
J gene: TRBJ1-3; V gene: TRBV5-4; clone size: -; D gene: -; CDR3 DNA: TGTGCCAGCAGCTTGGAAGGGGTAGGAAACACCATATATTTT; CDR3 protein: CASSLEGVGNTIYF
J gene: TRBJ1-5; V gene: TRBV19; clone size: -; D gene: -; CDR3 DNA: TGTGCCAGTAATGACCGGGCCCGTTGGCATTTT; CDR3 protein: CASNDRARWHF
J gene: TRBJ1-5; V gene: TRBV6-6; clone size: -; D gene: -; CDR3 DNA: TGTGCCAGCAGTTACGCCCAGGGGAATCAGCCCCAGCATTTT; CDR3 protein: CASSYAQGNQPQHF
J gene: TRBJ1-6; V gene: TRBV30; clone size: -; D gene: TRBD1; CDR3 DNA: TGTGCCTTCAGGGGGGGCAGCACCTATAATTCACCCCTCCACTTT; CDR3 protein: CAFRGGSTYNSPLHF
J gene: TRBJ1-2; V gene: TRBV6-5; clone size: -; D gene: -; CDR3 DNA: TGTGCCAGCAGCCCCGACGTCGGCTATGGCTACACCTTC; CDR3 protein: CASSPDVGYGYTF
J gene: TRBJ2-7; V gene: TRBV6-1; clone size: -; D gene: -; CDR3 DNA: TGTGCCAGCAGAGAAGCCGGGGGCAGGAGCTACGAGCAGTACTTC; CDR3 protein: CASREAGGRSYEQYF
J gene: TRBJ2-5; V gene: TRBV12-5; clone size: -; D gene: -; CDR3 DNA: TGTGCTAGCAGGGTCCAAGAGACCCAGTACTTC; CDR3 protein: CASRVQETQYF
J gene: TRBJ1-2; V gene: TRBV27; clone size: -; D gene: -; CDR3 DNA: TGTGCCAGCAGTTTATATGGGAACTATGGCTACACCTTC; CDR3 protein: CASSLYGNYGYTF
J gene: TRBJ2-7; V gene: TRBV6-5; clone size: once; D gene: TRBD1; CDR3 DNA: TGTGCCAGCAGCAAACTTTTACAGGGGCCCTACGAGCAGTACTTC; CDR3 protein: CASSKLLQGPYEQYF
J gene: TRBJ2-3; V gene: TRBV11-2; clone size: -; D gene: TRBD2; CDR3 DNA: TGTGCCAGCAGCTCGGGACTAGCGGGGGGGCCAAGCACAGATACGCAGTATTTT; CDR3 protein: CASSSGLAGGPSTDTQYF
J gene: TRBJ1-1; V gene: TRBV7-9; clone size: many; D gene: -; CDR3 DNA: TGTGCCAGCAGCTTTTCTGGTGACACTGAAGCTTTCTTT; CDR3 protein: CASSFSGDTEAFF
J gene: TRBJ2-2; V gene: TRBV5-4; clone size: -; D gene: TRBD2; CDR3 DNA: TGTGCCAGCAGCCCGAGCGTCCGGGGGGGTACCGGGGAGCTGTTTTTT; CDR3 protein: CASSPSVRGGTGELFF
J gene: TRBJ1-5; V gene: TRBV27; clone size: few; D gene: TRBD1; CDR3 DNA: TGTGCCAGCAGGGGAGGGGGCACAAGCAATCAGCCCCAGCATTTT; CDR3 protein: CASRGGGTSNQPQHF
J gene: TRBJ2-6; V gene: TRBV6-5; clone size: -; D gene: -; CDR3 DNA: TGTGCCAGCAGTTCTTTTTCTGGGGCCAACGTCCTGACTTTC; CDR3 protein: CASSSFSGANVLTF
J gene: TRBJ2-6; V gene: TRBV14; clone size: -; D gene: -; CDR3 DNA: TGTGCCAGCAGCCAAAAAAAGCAAGGACAGATCTACTCTGGGGCCAACGTCCTGACTTTC; CDR3 protein: CASSQKKQGQIYSGANVLTF
J gene: TRBJ1-2; V gene: TRBV23-1; clone size: -; D gene: -; CDR3 DNA: TGCGCCACCCGCCCGCCTATCGGCTATGGCTACACCTTC; CDR3 protein: CATRPPIGYGYTF
J gene: TRBJ1-4; V gene: TRBV11-2; clone size: -; D gene: TRBD1; CDR3 DNA: TGTGCCAGCAGCTTAGGAGCCTACGGGACAGGGAATGAAAAACTGTTTTTT; CDR3 protein: CASSLGAYGTGNEKLFF
J gene: TRBJ1-6; V gene: TRBV4-3; clone size: -; D gene: -; CDR3 DNA: TGCGCCAGCAGCCAAGACCTTATTCAGGCCTCCTATAATTCACCCCTCCACTTT; CDR3 protein: CASSQDLIQASYNSPLHF
J gene: TRBJ2-7; V gene: TRBV10-3; clone size: once; D gene: -; CDR3 DNA: TGTGCCATCAGTGTTTCGGCGGGGTCCTACGAGCAGTACTTC; CDR3 protein: CAISVSAGSYEQYF
J gene: TRBJ1-1; V gene: TRBV11-2; clone size: -; D gene: -; CDR3 DNA: TGTGCCAGCAGCTTCAGGGTGGGAACTGAAGCTTTCTTT; CDR3 protein: CASSFRVGTEAFF
J gene: TRBJ2-1; V gene: TRBV19; clone size: -; D gene: TRBD1; CDR3 DNA: TGTGCCAGTAGGGGACAGTACTCCTACAATGAGCAGTTCTTC; CDR3 protein: CASRGQYSYNEQFF
J gene: TRBJ2-7; V gene: TRBV5-6; clone size: -; D gene: TRBD1; CDR3 DNA: TGTGCCAGCAGCTTAAGACAGGGGGCGGGCGAGCAGTACTTC; CDR3 protein: CASSLRQGAGEQYF
J gene: TRBJ2-3; V gene: TRBV10-3; clone size: -; D gene: -; CDR3 DNA: TGTGCCATCAGAACGGACAGGCCGGGACTAGTGGGGGTAGATACGCAGTATTTT; CDR3 protein: CAIRTDRPGLVGVDTQYF
J gene: TRBJ1-3; V gene: TRBV5-5; clone size: -; D gene: -; CDR3 DNA: TGTGCCAGCAGCCCGACGGAAAACACCATATATTTT; CDR3 protein: CASSPTENTIYF